Listed below are T cell receptor beta chains from one sample, sequenced in a study of T cells in Graves' hyperthyroidism and ophthalmopathy. A single record per CDR3 protein comes from TCRdb applying MiXCR to the multiplex PCR reads. The sample holds more than 450,000 distinct CDR3 sequences, approximately 14% seen once. Sequenced input: blood. The origin of the receptors is a woman in her thirties or forties with Graves' hyperthyroidism. The CDR3 runs from the conserved cysteine through the conserved F or W. D genes are given only for firm matches. Only some rows state a clone size, as once, few, many or a class for expanded clones.

D gene	V gene	J gene	clone size	CDR3 DNA	CDR3 protein
NA	TRBV20-1	TRBJ2-3	many	TGCAGTGCTAGACCGACCGGCACAGATACGCAGTATTTT	CSARPTGTDTQYF
TRBD1	TRBV5-6	TRBJ1-2	few	TGTGCCAGCAGCGCTGGGACAGAAGATGGCTACACCTTC	CASSAGTEDGYTF
TRBD2	TRBV20-1	TRBJ2-7	many	TGCAGTGCTAGAGGAGGGACTAGCGGGATTGGCGAGCAGTACTTC	CSARGGTSGIGEQYF
TRBD2	TRBV9	TRBJ2-3	NA	TGTGCCAGCAGCGCCCAGACTAGCCCGATCACAGATACGCAGTATTTT	CASSAQTSPITDTQYF
TRBD1	TRBV6-1	TRBJ1-2	many	TGTGCCAGCAGAGACAGGGTGTATGGCTACACCTTC	CASRDRVYGYTF
TRBD1	TRBV4-1	TRBJ2-3	once	TGCGCCAGCAGCCAAGGTGGGGGACAGGGAAAGGATACGCAGTATTTT	CASSQGGGQGKDTQYF
NA	TRBV5-4	TRBJ2-3	NA	TGTGCCAGCAGCGTTGACCCAGCCCGCACAGATACGCAGTATTTT	CASSVDPARTDTQYF
NA	TRBV9	TRBJ2-5	NA	TGTGCCAGCAGCGTAGCTACGGCGGGAGAGACCCAGTACTTC	CASSVATAGETQYF
NA	TRBV10-3	TRBJ1-3	NA	TGTGCCATCACCGAAGGAGGGGAACCTGGAAACACCATATATTTT	CAITEGGEPGNTIYF
NA	TRBV20-1	TRBJ1-2	NA	TGCAGTGCTAGTTACCAGGGCGAAGGGTATGGCTACACCTTC	CSASYQGEGYGYTF
TRBD1	TRBV6-1	TRBJ2-7	many	TGTGCCTGCCTCCGGGACAGAAACTACGAGCAGTACTTC	CACLRDRNYEQYF
TRBD2	TRBV12-3/TRBV12-4	TRBJ2-2	NA	TGTGCCAGCAGTTCCGCTTCGGGACTAGCGGGAGGGTGGACCGGGGAGCTGTTTTTT	CASSSASGLAGGWTGELFF
NA	TRBV7-9	TRBJ2-5	many	TGTGCCAGCAGCCCAACAGGGTCCCCGGAGACCCAGTACTTC	CASSPTGSPETQYF
TRBD1	TRBV12-3/TRBV12-4	TRBJ1-1	many	TGTGCCAGCAGACCCCAACAGGGGGCGGCTGAAGCTTTCTTT	CASRPQQGAAEAFF
NA	TRBV29-1	TRBJ2-1	few	TGCAGCGTTGCCCCGCCCAGGCAGTCGAATGAGCAGTTCTTC	CSVAPPRQSNEQFF
TRBD1	TRBV7-2	TRBJ1-4	many	TGTGCCAGCAGCCCCGACAGGGGGCGGGGAGAAAAACTGTTTTTT	CASSPDRGRGEKLFF
TRBD1	TRBV10-3	TRBJ2-1	few	TGTGCCAGCGGCTCCGGGACAGGGGCTCGGAATGAGCGGTTCTTC	CASGSGTGARNERFF
TRBD1	TRBV20-1	TRBJ1-1	NA	TGCAGCCCTAGGATGACAGGGGCCGCGGCGGTTGAAGCTTTCTTT	CSPRMTGAAAVEAFF
NA	TRBV5-1	TRBJ2-3	many	TGCGCCAGCAGCTTTCTGGGAGCAGATACGCAGTATTTT	CASSFLGADTQYF
NA	TRBV29-1	TRBJ1-1	many	TGCAGCGTTGAAGAACAACGGACTGAAGCTTTCTTT	CSVEEQRTEAFF
NA	TRBV27	TRBJ2-7	many	TGTGCCAGCAGTCCGCGGGTCCTCTACGAGCAGTACTTC	CASSPRVLYEQYF
TRBD2	TRBV7-9	TRBJ2-1	NA	TGTGCCAGCAGCCCACGCCTAGCGGAAATCTACAATGAGCAGTTCTTC	CASSPRLAEIYNEQFF
TRBD1	TRBV28	TRBJ2-5	few	TGTGCCAGCAGTTTTAGTCCCCGGACAGGGATCCAAGAGACCCAGTACTTC	CASSFSPRTGIQETQYF
NA	TRBV20-1	TRBJ2-3	many	TGCAGTGCTAGAGATGGGAGGGGGCTCACAGATACGCAGTATTTT	CSARDGRGLTDTQYF
TRBD2	TRBV6-5	TRBJ2-7	few	TGTGCCAGCAGTTACTCGTGGGAGGGCCTCTACGATCAGTACTTC	CASSYSWEGLYDQYF
NA	TRBV7-3	TRBJ1-1	many	TGTGCCAGCAGCTTAACGGGAGTCAAAACAGGCGCTGAAGCTTTCTTT	CASSLTGVKTGAEAFF
TRBD2	TRBV28	TRBJ2-7	NA	TGTGCCAGCAGTTTACTGGGGGGGGCGACTAGCGGGAGGGCGAGGGAGCAGTACTTC	CASSLLGGATSGRAREQYF
NA	TRBV2	TRBJ2-7	many	TGTGCCAGCAGCGCGCCGGTTATCTCGGGACACAACTACGAGCAGTACTTC	CASSAPVISGHNYEQYF
NA	TRBV28	TRBJ1-2	many	TGTGCCAGCAGTTTCGCCGGGACTGGGCATCTCCTCTATGGCTACACCTTC	CASSFAGTGHLLYGYTF
TRBD1	TRBV24-1	TRBJ2-5	many	TGTGCCACCAGAGACAGGGGGCGACCTAAAGAGACCCAGTACTTC	CATRDRGRPKETQYF
NA	TRBV6-1	TRBJ2-3	many	TGTGCCAGCAGTGAATCGTGGGGCCGGGGCACAGATACGCAGTATTTT	CASSESWGRGTDTQYF
NA	TRBV3-1	TRBJ2-7	NA	TGTGCCAGCAGCCCCTCCGGATTCACCGAGCAGTACTTC	CASSPSGFTEQYF
NA	TRBV5-1	TRBJ2-7	many	TGCGCCAGCAGCTTGGGGGGGGAGTCCTACGAGCAGTACTTC	CASSLGGESYEQYF
NA	TRBV28	TRBJ2-5	NA	TGTGCCAGCAGCTTGGGCTTCCAGGGGACCCAGTACTTC	CASSLGFQGTQYF
TRBD2	TRBV19	TRBJ2-3	few	TGTGCCAGTAGCCAAATAGCGGGAGGGACGACAGATACGCAGTATTTT	CASSQIAGGTTDTQYF
NA	TRBV3-1	TRBJ2-7	few	TGTGCCAGCAGCCAAGTTCCAGGGGAGCAGTACTTC	CASSQVPGEQYF
NA	TRBV5-1	TRBJ1-4	few	TGCGCCAGCAGCGGGGAGGGGACTGCTAATGAAAAACTGTTTTTT	CASSGEGTANEKLFF
NA	TRBV29-1	TRBJ2-7	many	TGCAGCTCCAAAAAGGGATACGAGCAGTACTTC	CSSKKGYEQYF
NA	TRBV6-4	TRBJ2-3	NA	TGTGCCAGCAGCTTGAGGGCAGGCGCAGATACGCAGTATTTT	CASSLRAGADTQYF
NA	TRBV20-1	TRBJ2-1	many	TGCAGTGCTAGAGCGGGTGAGCAGTTCTTC	CSARAGEQFF
NA	TRBV12-3/TRBV12-4	TRBJ2-7	many	TGTGCCAGCAGTTTAGCCGCAACGGTCACCACAGGGCGGGACGAGCAGTACTTC	CASSLAATVTTGRDEQYF
NA	TRBV3-1	TRBJ2-3	few	TGTGCCAGCAGCCAAGAATTCACCCTTATAGCGGCTAGCACAGATACGCAGTATTTT	CASSQEFTLIAASTDTQYF
NA	TRBV27	TRBJ1-5	few	TGTGCCAGCAGTTTATTCCCTCTTAGCAATCAGCCCCAGCATTTT	CASSLFPLSNQPQHF
NA	TRBV28	TRBJ1-1	many	TGTGCCAGCCTACGGACAGCCGGGAACACTGAAGCTTTCTTT	CASLRTAGNTEAFF
NA	TRBV5-1	TRBJ2-1	NA	TGCGCCAGCAGCTCGGAGCGGAAATACTCCTACAATGAGCAGTTCTTC	CASSSERKYSYNEQFF
TRBD1	TRBV20-1	TRBJ2-5	many	TGCAGTGCCCGACAGGGGGCCGGGCAAGAGACCCAGTACTTC	CSARQGAGQETQYF
NA	TRBV20-1	TRBJ2-1	few	TGCAGTGCTAGAGACGACATATCTCCCGGACTGTCGAGCTCCTACAATGAGCAGTTCTTC	CSARDDISPGLSSSYNEQFF
NA	TRBV3-1	TRBJ2-1	few	TGTGCCAGCAGCCGAAACTTACTAGGTTCCCCCTACAATGAGCAGTTCTTC	CASSRNLLGSPYNEQFF
TRBD2	TRBV2	TRBJ2-1	many	TGTGCCAGCAGTGATCCTCGGACTAGCGGGAGCTCCTACAATGAGCAGTTCTTC	CASSDPRTSGSSYNEQFF
NA	TRBV20-1	TRBJ1-4	few	TGCAGTGCTAGACCGCCGGGATTGCCCGAAAAACTGTTTTTT	CSARPPGLPEKLFF
TRBD1	TRBV7-8	TRBJ2-1	NA	TGTGCCAGCAGCTTAAAAGGGACAGACTTTTACAATGAGCAGTTCTTC	CASSLKGTDFYNEQFF
NA	TRBV5-1	TRBJ2-1	many	TGCGCCAGCAGCGCCCTGGGACCCAACAATGAGCAGTTCTTC	CASSALGPNNEQFF
TRBD2	TRBV19	TRBJ2-5	NA	TGTGCCAGTAGCAGACTAGCGGAGGAGGAGACCCAGTACTTC	CASSRLAEEETQYF
TRBD2	TRBV28	TRBJ2-5	many	TGTGCCAGCAGCTTTGGGACTAGCGGGGACTACCAAGAGACCCAGTACTTC	CASSFGTSGDYQETQYF